This TCR beta chain was sequenced in a study of T cells in Graves' hyperthyroidism and ophthalmopathy. V lost 3 bases and J 5 bases, leaving 8 bases between the germline ends. There are 12 residues in the CDR3. Germline values: CDR1 SEHNR, CDR2 FQNEAQ (reference sequence). It was considered stable Graves' hyperthyroidism when ophthalmopathy did not progress within 18 months. This clonotype occurred a few times. The CDR3 regions of TCR beta were amplified from RNA transcripts. The HTBI primer set was used in a first-round RT-PCR of the TCR CDR3. From the multiplex PCR reads, TCRdb called clonotypes with MiXCR, one entry per CDR3 protein. The sample records 800,000 or so distinct CDR3 sequences, over 35% being singletons.

The clonotype originates from a man aged 18 to 29 with Graves' hyperthyroidism. The gene calls are TRBV7-9 and TRBJ2-7, with D tentatively TRBD1 (5 bases). The sample was blood. CDR3 residues: CASSFTTDEQYF. For the CDR3, the DNA is TGTGCCAGCAGCTTTACGACAGACGAGCAGTACTTC.